This T cell receptor (beta chain) emerged from a study of blood T cell repertoires in COVID-19. This clone was detected only a few times. Profiling relied on immunoSEQ multiplex PCR, and the TCRdb table lists in-frame clones only, not all of them. The data contain 100,000 to 150,000 clones, 70% to 75% of them singletons. The CDR3 sequence is 18 residues long. CDR1 and CDR2 (germline): KGHSH, LQKENI. The J segment lost 0 bases and the V segment lost 2 bases, leaving 10 bases of the junction unmatched. The chain has TRBV18 and TRBJ2-5, with TRBD2 matching over 9 bases. This receptor was taken from a man at least 80 years old with COVID-19, enrolled during active disease. The sample was peripheral blood. The CDR3 coding sequence is TGTGCCAGCTCACCATTAAAAGGACTAGCGCGGTACCAAGAGACCCAGTACTTC. Translating it yields CASSPLKGLARYQETQYF.